The clone carrying this T cell receptor (beta chain) was observed a handful of times. Its antigen is currently unknown. The CDR3 contains 17 residues. The V and J ends lost 0 bases and 5 bases, in that order; junction bases with no gene match: 10. From germline, CDR1 is SGDLS and CDR2 YYNGEE. This entry is derived from a study of cytomegalovirus exposure and HLA in healthy donors. Study conclusions and caveats: An analysis was carried out at a later point. It showed that HLA-associated TCR beta chains were more clonally expanded than equally common non-associated chains. Data from an earlier analysis indicated that most TCR beta V segments were productive either about 87% or about 30% of the time. The authors judged a highly shared variant cluster likely a sequencing artifact.

The PCR was carried out with 60 Vbeta primers and 13 Jbeta primers. TCRdb's copy holds only in-frame clones and misses some; the assay was immunoSEQ multiplex PCR. Of about 99,000 clones listed, around 9.1% are singletons. The chain is built from TRBV9 and TRBJ2-7, with 11 nucleotides matching TRBD1. Sequencing was performed on PBMCs. The receptor's source is a middle-aged man in good health and CMV-seropositive. The CDR3 is CASSVGWTGGQGHEQYF. DNA of the CDR3: TGTGCCAGCAGCGTAGGCTGGACAGGGGGCCAGGGCCACGAGCAGTACTTC.